This T cell receptor (beta chain) was sequenced for a study of cytomegalovirus exposure and HLA in healthy donors. The data were produced by immunoSEQ multiplex PCR, yet TCRdb's version contains in-frame clones alone and is incomplete. This sample has some 68,000 clones, with 94% found just once. Study-wide results and limits: Generally TCR sequences proved uncommon, though certain public TCRs appeared in numerous donors. Specificity of three CMV-associated chains for CMV antigens was verified in vitro.

Remarks on this clone: The antigen remains unidentified.

The V gene's germline CDR1 is SGHTA and CDR2 FQGNSA. The CDR3 has 13 amino acids. With V trimmed by 5 bases and J by 8 bases, 5 bases remained unmatched. The receptor was derived from a man younger than 30 in good health and CMV-seropositive. The V gene is TRBV7-2, the J gene TRBJ1-2, with 10 bases fitting TRBD1. Input material: PBMCs. The CDR3 loop is CASSTGQGTGYTF. The CDR3 DNA is TGTGCCAGCAGCACGGGACAGGGGACCGGCTACACCTTC.